The next 3 T cell receptor beta chains were all read from a single sample in a study of T cell responses to AZD1222 COVID-19 vaccine. TCRdb's table, derived via immunoSEQ multiplex PCR, lists solely in-frame clones and lacks some. The top ten clones hold around 15% of a sample with roughly 50,000 clones, roughly 90% of them seen once. The specimen comprised peripheral blood, sampled 28 days after the second AZD1222 dose. The receptors shown here come from an adult who received the AZD1222 COVID-19 vaccine.

The chain has TRBV7-4 and TRBJ2-5, with a possible D match to TRBD2 (5 bases). The CDR3 loop spans 14 amino acids. Deletions cut 5 bases from V and 4 bases from J, with 14 bases between. Germline V gene sequence: CDR1 SGHVT, CDR2 SQSDAQ. CDR3 sequence (DNA): TGTGCCAGCAGCAAACTGGCGGGTGGAGAGACCCAGTACTTC. It translates to CASSKLAGGETQYF.

This chain links TRBV6-2 or TRBV6-3 with TRBJ2-7; D call uncertain. In germline, CDR1 is MNHEY, CDR2 SVGEGT. The CDR3 is 13 residues long. Trimming removed 2 bases from V and 4 bases from J, with 9 bases in between. CDR3 protein: CASSYGVRYEQYF. In nucleotides, the CDR3 is TGTGCCAGCAGTTACGGAGTCAGGTACGAGCAGTACTTC.

J is TRBJ1-1 and V is TRBV20-1; unclear D gene. The CDR3 contains 11 residues. Germline V gene sequence: CDR1 DFQATT, CDR2 SNEGSKA (reference sequence). The ends were cut back, 5 bases at V and 1 base at J, with 5 bases in the middle. CDR3 DNA: TGCAGTGCTCCGCGGAACACTGAAGCTTTCTTT. It specifies CSAPRNTEAFF.